Following are 31 T cell receptor beta chains from one sample sequenced in a study of T cell clonality in common variable immunodeficiency. Data came from immunoSEQ multiplex PCR; TCRdb stores just in-frame clones and leaves some out. The repertoire consists of about 50,000 clones, none detected only once. Sequenced material: peripheral blood mononuclear cells. The receptors derive from a person aged 18 to 75 in good health.

This clone was seen only a few times. The observed sequence ends 3 residues before the CDR3 terminus, with the missing tail filled in from the germline J gene. The chain has TRBV7-6 and TRBJ1-1; D ambiguous. The CDR3 is 15 residues long. CDR1 SGHVS and CDR2 FNYEAQ come from the germline V gene. V dropped 2 bases and J dropped 6 bases, with 16 bases sitting between them. The sequenced part of the CDR3 DNA is TGTGCCAGCAGCTTAAACGTTCAGGCTGGCGCTGAA. Its translation is CASSLNVQAGAE. The CDR3 reads in full as CASSLNVQAGAEAFF.

This clone was found many times. The identical CDR3 is also encoded by other nucleotide sequences in the sample. CDR3 bases read: TGTGCCTGGAAGGCGGGCAACTCTGGAAACACC. Its translation: CAWKAGNSGNT. The entire CDR3 is CAWKAGNSGNTIYF. The chain uses TRBV30 and TRBJ1-3, with D unclear. Sequencing ends 3 residues short of the CDR3 end; the germline J gene provides the rest. V was cut by 4 bases and J by 0 bases, with 10 bases left in between. This CDR3 is built from 14 residues. Per the germline V gene, CDR1 is GTSNPN and CDR2 is SVGIG (reference sequence).

Ten or more counts support this clone. The CDR3 is cut off 3 residues early in the read; its end comes from the germline J gene. J is TRBJ1-1 and V is TRBV10-1, with TRBD1 matching 7 bases. CDR3 length: 13 amino acids. Germline values: CDR1 WNHNN, CDR2 SYGVQD (reference sequence). The V and J ends lost 7 bases and 4 bases, in that order; junction bases with no gene match: 6. The sequenced part of the CDR3 DNA is TGCGCCAGCAAAAAACAGGGGAGCACTGAA. It codes for CASKKQGSTE. The CDR3, in full, reads CASKKQGSTEAFF.

This clone occurred many times. Read data end 3 residues before the CDR3 end; the end is taken from the germline J gene. V is TRBV18 and J is TRBJ2-2; 12 nucleotides align to TRBD2. From germline, CDR1 is KGHSH and CDR2 LQKENI. The V segment lost 5 bases and the J segment 0 bases; nucleotides outside the gene matches: 16. CDR3 length: 21 amino acids. CDR3: CASSAREFLAGGLPNTGELFF. CDR3 bases read: TGTGCCAGCTCAGCTAGAGAGTTTCTAGCGGGAGGGCTTCCGAACACCGGGGAG.

This clone was observed at least ten times. Read sequence stops 3 residues before the CDR3 end, and the germline J gene provides the missing end. V gene TRBV20-1 combines with J gene TRBJ1-5, with 7 bases matching TRBD1. With V trimmed by 3 bases and J by 3 bases, 8 bases remained unmatched. CDR3 size: 15 residues. Germline CDR1 DFQATT, CDR2 SNEGSKA (reference sequence). The CDR3 bases that were read are TGCAGTGCTAGTAGAGGGACAGTGGTCAATCAGCCC. The encoded protein is CSASRGTVVNQP. From start to end, the CDR3 is CSASRGTVVNQPQHF.

There are a few counts of this clone. Read data end 3 residues before the CDR3 end; the end is taken from the germline J gene. V is TRBV20-1 and J is TRBJ2-7; perhaps TRBD2 as D (8 bases). Germline V gives CDR1 DFQATT, CDR2 SNEGSKA (reference sequence). The ends were cut back, 5 bases at V and 2 bases at J, with 19 bases in the middle. The CDR3 has 15 residues. CDR3 DNA (partial): TGCAGTGCTGCGCAAAGGGGGCGGGGGGCCTACGAG. It encodes CSAAQRGRGAYE. The full CDR3 is CSAAQRGRGAYEQYF.

This clone was detected ten times or more. With the read ending 3 residues before the CDR3 end, the germline J gene is used to fill in that end. The chain links TRBV19 to TRBJ1-1; D is unresolved. The CDR3 loop spans 14 amino acids. The V gene lost 3 bases and the J gene lost 0 bases, with 8 bases spanning the gap. Germline V lookup: CDR1 LNHDA, CDR2 SQIVND (reference sequence). The CDR3 sequence: CASSIRRVNTEAFF. Partial CDR3 DNA: TGTGCCAGTAGTATTCGTAGGGTGAACACTGAA.

As regards this clone: The CDR3 is cut off 3 residues early in the read; its end comes from the germline J gene. The chain recombines TRBV20-1 with TRBJ1-5, with D hard to call. The germline V gene has CDR1 DFQATT and CDR2 SNEGSKA (reference sequence). Trimming removed 6 bases at V and 2 bases at J, with 11 bases between. This CDR3 contains 13 residues. The CDR3 DNA, read in part, is TGCAGTGCCCGGCAGGTGGGCAATCAGCCC. Amino acids: CSARQVGNQP. The CDR3 reads in full as CSARQVGNQPQHF.

This clone was detected ten times or more. The read ends 3 residues early relative to the CDR3; the germline J gene fills the gap. This rearrangement joins TRBV20-1 to TRBJ2-1, with 12 positions matching TRBD2. The length of the CDR3 is 16 residues. The germline gives CDR1 DFQATT, CDR2 SNEGSKA (reference sequence). V gave up 6 bases and J gave up 7 bases; unmatched junction bases: 13. Partial CDR3 DNA: TGCAGTGCGGCCGGGACTAGCGGGCGTATTGGAAATGAG. Protein sequence: CSAAGTSGRIGNE. The entire CDR3 sequence reads CSAAGTSGRIGNEQFF.

This clone occurred many times. The read finishes 3 residues shy of the CDR3 end, and the germline J gene is used to complete it. The V and J genes are TRBV30 and TRBJ1-1, with D possibly matching TRBD1 (6 bases). From germline, CDR1 is GTSNPN and CDR2 SVGIG (reference sequence). The CDR3 loop spans 16 amino acids. Deletions cut 5 bases from V and 2 bases from J, with 21 bases between. The DNA read from the CDR3 is TGTGCCTGGGTAAAGGGGGTAAGTGTACCCAACACTGAA. Translated: CAWVKGVSVPNTE. The complete CDR3 protein is CAWVKGVSVPNTEAFF.

Ten or more counts support this clone. The sequence runs out 3 residues before the end of the CDR3; the remainder is reconstructed from the germline J gene. This chain links TRBV30 with TRBJ1-5; 7 nucleotides match TRBD1. The CDR3 totals 16 residues. The germline gives CDR1 GTSNPN, CDR2 SVGIG (reference sequence). The ends lost 2 bases at V and 1 base at J; junction bases unmatched: 8. The sequenced part of the CDR3 DNA is TGTGCCTGGAGTAACAGGGGCGTGAGAAGCAATCAGCCC. Residues: CAWSNRGVRSNQP. Given in full, the CDR3 is CAWSNRGVRSNQPQHF.

In this sample, this clone turned up a few times. The read is 3 residues too short to cover the CDR3 end, so that end is filled in from the germline J gene. This chain connects TRBV6-4 to TRBJ1-2; 9 nucleotides align to TRBD1. The V gene's germline CDR1 is MRHNA and CDR2 SNTAGT. CDR3 length: 14 residues. The V and J ends lost 5 bases and 4 bases, in that order; junction bases with no gene match: 5. The CDR3 loop reads CASSPGQGIYGYTF. Incomplete CDR3 DNA: TGTGCCAGCAGTCCGGGACAGGGCATCTATGGC.

This clone has ten or more counts. The read is 3 residues too short to cover the CDR3 end, so that end is filled in from the germline J gene. This chain uses TRBV30 with TRBJ2-7, with 10 nucleotides matching TRBD1. With V trimmed by 1 base and J by 3 bases, 3 bases remained unmatched. This CDR3 has 14 residues. The V gene's germline CDR1 is GTSNPN and CDR2 SVGIG (reference sequence). The CDR3 bases that were read are TGTGCCTGGAGTGCCGGGACAGGGGTCTACGAG. This translates into CAWSAGTGVYE. From start to end, the CDR3 is CAWSAGTGVYEQYF.

In its sample, this clone was seen many times. The read stops 3 residues short of the end of the CDR3; the missing end is completed from the germline J gene. V is TRBV28 and J is TRBJ2-2, with D tentatively TRBD1 (6 bases). The CDR3 length is 14 residues. Trimming removed 10 bases at V and 0 bases at J, with 12 bases between. CDR1 is MDHEN and CDR2 is SYDVKM in the germline V gene. CDR3 protein: CATDRNTNTGELFF. CDR3 bases read: TGTGCCACCGACAGGAATACGAACACCGGGGAG.

At least ten counts were recorded for this clone. The sequenced fragment ends 3 residues before the CDR3 boundary, so the rest is inferred from the germline J gene. The chain joins TRBV13 to TRBJ2-4; D unclear. The CDR3 is 15 amino acids. Trimming pared 2 bases from V and 1 base from J, leaving 9 bases between. Germline CDR1 reads PRHDT; CDR2 reads FYEKMQ (reference sequence). The CDR3 reads CASSLLGNAKNIQYF. CDR3 DNA (partial): TGTGCCAGCAGCTTACTAGGTAATGCCAAAAACATT. Variable domain in full (rest from reference TRBV13 and TRBJ2-4): AAGVIQSPRHLIKEKRETATLKCYPIPRHDTVYWYQQGPGQDPQFLISFYEKMQSDKGSIPDRFSAQQFSDYHSELNMSSLELGDSALYFCASSLLGNAKNIQYFGAGTRLSVL.

In this sample, this clone turned up a few times. Since a much larger clone is just one base distant, this may be a read error. The read halts 3 residues ahead of the CDR3 end, with the missing end drawn from the germline J gene. The chain links TRBV7-9 to TRBJ2-4; no definite D call. Germline lookup yields CDR1 SEHNR and CDR2 FQNEAQ (reference sequence). The CDR3 contains 15 residues. The CDR3 protein is CPSSHNLSSKNIQYF. The sequenced CDR3 bases are TGTCCCAGCAGCCACAACCTTTCCTCCAAAAACATT. Looking up the rest from reference TRBV7-9 and TRBJ2-4 gives the full variable domain: DTGVSQNPRHKITKRGQNVTFRCDPISEHNRLYWYRQTLGQGPEFLTYFQNEAQLEKSRLLSDRFSAERPKGSFSTLEIQRTEQGDSAMYLCPSSHNLSSKNIQYFGAGTRLSVL.

Comments on this clone: With the read ending 3 residues before the CDR3 end, the germline J gene is used to fill in that end. This sequence joins TRBV7-9 and TRBJ2-7; D gene unclear. The CDR3 totals 12 residues. With 1 base removed from V and 4 bases from J, the gap between germline ends came to 5 bases. The germline V gene encodes CDR1 SEHNR and CDR2 FQNEAQ (reference sequence). The CDR3 DNA, read in part, is TGTGCCAGCAGCTTAGGCGATTACGAG. Translating gives CASSLGDYE. The CDR3, in full, reads CASSLGDYEQYF. Full variable domain (missing parts from reference TRBV7-9 and TRBJ2-7): DTGVSQNPRHKITKRGQNVTFRCDPISEHNRLYWYRQTLGQGPEFLTYFQNEAQLEKSRLLSDRFSAERPKGSFSTLEIQRTEQGDSAMYLCASSLGDYEQYFGPGTRLTVT.

Details on this clone: The missing CDR3 end, 3 residues past where the read stops, is filled in from the germline J gene. The chain links TRBV30 to TRBJ1-2; D not resolved. Germline V gives CDR1 GTSNPN, CDR2 SVGIG (reference sequence). CDR3 length: 13 residues. The sequenced part of the CDR3 DNA is TGTGCCTGGAGTGGCGGTTCCTACAATGAC. As protein: CAWSGGSYND. The complete CDR3 sequence is CAWSGGSYNDYTF. Together with reference TRBV30 and TRBJ1-2, the CDR3 gives the full variable domain: SQTIHQWPATLVQPVGSPLSLECTVEGTSNPNLYWYRQAAGRGLQLLFYSVGIGQISSEVPQNLSASRPQDRQFILSSKKLLLSDSGFYLCAWSGGSYNDYTFGSGTRLTVV.

This clone was counted at least ten times. The read halts 3 residues ahead of the CDR3 end, with the missing end drawn from the germline J gene. This rearrangement joins TRBV2 to TRBJ2-3, with D uncertain. The CDR3 is 14 amino acids. Germline V CDR1 and CDR2: SNHLY, FYNNEI. V was shortened by 1 base and J by 3 bases, with 8 bases between the two germline ends. The sequenced CDR3 bases are TGTGCCAGCAGTGAAGGGCCCGAAACAGATACG. Its protein is CASSEGPETDT. The entire CDR3 is CASSEGPETDTQYF.

This clone was picked up many times. The observed sequence ends 3 residues before the CDR3 terminus, with the missing tail filled in from the germline J gene. This sequence joins TRBV3-1 (or the pseudogene TRBV3-2) and TRBJ2-1; TRBD2 might be the D (6 bases). V gave up 5 bases and J gave up 6 bases, with 14 bases separating them. The CDR3 loop spans 14 amino acids. Per germline, CDR1 LGHDT and CDR2 YNNKEL (reference sequence). The CDR3 sequence is CASSARGAGNEQFF. The CDR3 DNA, read in part, is TGTGCCAGCAGCGCCCGGGGAGCGGGCAATGAG.

To note about this clone: The read stops 3 residues short of the end of the CDR3; the missing end is completed from the germline J gene. The rearrangement uses TRBV7-3 and TRBJ2-4; TRBD1 aligns across 8 bases. The germline gives CDR1 SGHTA, CDR2 FQGTGA. The CDR3 is made up of 13 amino acids. Here the CDR3 reads CASSPQTGDGQYF. The CDR3 bases that were read are TGTGCCAGCAGCCCGCAGACAGGGGATGGT. The full variable domain, with the rest looked up from reference TRBV7-3 and TRBJ2-4, is GAGVSQTPSNKVTEKGKYVELRCDPISGHTALYWYRQSLGQGPEFLIYFQGTGAADDSGLPNDRFFAVRPEGSVSTLKIQRTERGDSAVYLCASSPQTGDGQYFGAGTRLSVL.

This clone has a count of ten or more. The CDR3 goes on 3 residues after the read ends, and that part is filled in from the germline J gene. This sequence joins TRBV29-1 and TRBJ1-2; D ambiguous. The length of the CDR3 is 10 residues. Trimming stripped 2 bases from V and 6 bases from J, with 4 bases between. Germline V gives CDR1 SQVTM, CDR2 ANQGSEA. CDR3 protein: CSVEIDGYTF. The CDR3 DNA, read in part, is TGCAGCGTTGAAATAGATGGC.

This clone was detected ten times or more. Read sequence stops 3 residues before the CDR3 end, and the germline J gene provides the missing end. V usage is TRBV7-9 and J usage is TRBJ1-2, with 7 bases matching TRBD1. Germline V gives CDR1 SEHNR, CDR2 FQNEAQ (reference sequence). The CDR3 runs to 13 residues. J lost 7 bases, V lost 6 bases, and 8 bases had no gene match. CDR3 in amino acids: CASSPDRVFGYTF. CDR3 DNA, as far as it was read: TGTGCCAGCAGTCCCGACAGGGTGTTTGGC.

This clone was observed many times. The read ends 3 residues shy of where the CDR3 ends; the end is completed using the germline J gene. The V and J genes are TRBV19 and TRBJ2-7, with TRBD1 identical over 8 bases. Germline trimming cut 5 bases from V and 4 bases from J; bases unmatched to any gene: 7. The germline CDR1 and CDR2 sequences are LNHDA and SQIVND (reference sequence). The length of the CDR3 is 14 residues. The covered CDR3 bases are TGTGCCAGTAGTGCCGGACAGGGAAATTACGAG. Translation gives CASSAGQGNYE. The entire CDR3 is CASSAGQGNYEQYF.

This clone was found many times. Read coverage stops 3 residues before the CDR3 terminus; the germline J gene supplies the remainder. This chain connects TRBV18 to TRBJ2-7; TRBD1 matches 11 bases. V gave up 4 bases and J gave up 3 bases; unmatched junction bases: 5. CDR3 size: 15 residues. The germline V gene has CDR1 KGHSH and CDR2 LQKENI. This CDR3 is CASSLTGTGGYEQYF. The CDR3 bases that were read are TGTGCCAGCTCACTAACCGGGACAGGGGGCTACGAG.

This clone was seen more than once but under ten times. The CDR3 extends 3 residues past the end of the read, so its final part is completed from the germline J gene. The rearrangement joins TRBV6-1 to TRBJ1-1, with 8 positions matching TRBD1. The CDR3 has 15 amino acids. The germline CDR1 and CDR2 sequences are MNHNS and SASEGT. The covered CDR3 bases are TGTGCCAGCAGTGACCGGGACAGGCAAGCCTACGAG. Translation gives CASSDRDRQAYE. From start to end, the CDR3 is CASSDRDRQAYEAFF.

At least ten counts were recorded for this clone. Read data end 3 residues before the CDR3 end; the end is taken from the germline J gene. The rearrangement uses TRBV20-1 and TRBJ1-2; a possible D gene is TRBD1 (6 bases). CDR1 and CDR2 (germline): DFQATT, SNEGSKA (reference sequence). V dropped 4 bases and J dropped 4 bases, with 10 bases sitting between them. The CDR3 is 12 residues long. CDR3: CSAIQGSYGYTF. CDR3 DNA, as far as it was read: TGCAGTGCTATACAGGGTTCCTATGGC.

This clone was counted only a few times. The read ends 3 residues before the CDR3 terminus; that terminus is restored from the germline J gene. The chain combines TRBV11-2 with TRBJ1-6, with D possibly matching TRBD1 (6 bases). CDR1 and CDR2 (germline): SGHAT, FQNNGV. This CDR3 is 15 amino acids long. V shed 3 bases and J shed 8 bases, with 14 bases lying between them. The CDR3: CASSFDWDTDSPLHF. CDR3 DNA, as far as it was read: TGTGCCAGCAGCTTCGACTGGGACACCGATTCACCC.

This clone was observed many times. The read halts 3 residues ahead of the CDR3 end, with the missing end drawn from the germline J gene. V gene TRBV7-2 combines with J gene TRBJ1-1; weak D call: TRBD1 (5 bases). The V gene lost 0 bases and the J gene lost 1 base, with 9 bases spanning the gap. Germline V CDR1 and CDR2: SGHTA, FQGNSA. The CDR3 totals 15 residues. The CDR3 protein is CASSLAGTGNTEAFF. Partial CDR3 DNA: TGTGCCAGCAGCTTAGCCGGGACTGGGAACACTGAA.

This clone was seen more than once but under ten times. The read ends 3 residues before the CDR3 terminus; that terminus is restored from the germline J gene. The chain is built from TRBV11-1 and TRBJ2-1; TRBD2 aligns across 11 bases. The CDR3 has 15 amino acids. The V gene end was trimmed by 5 bases and the J gene end by 4 bases; junction bases not matched to a gene: 4. CDR1 is SGHAT, CDR2 FQDESV, per germline (reference sequence). CDR3 region: CASSRLAGGYNEQFF. Incomplete CDR3 DNA: TGTGCCAGCAGCCGTCTAGCGGGAGGTTACAATGAG.

At least ten counts were recorded for this clone. The germline gene is not matched at one end of the junction; a read error may be the cause. The CDR3 extends 3 residues past the end of the read, so its final part is completed from the germline J gene. The chain recombines TRBV11-2 with TRBJ1-4, with D uncertain. CDR3 length equals 12 residues. CDR1 and CDR2 from the germline V gene are SGHAT and FQNNGV. The CDR3: CASSSTYEKLFF. The CDR3 DNA, read in part, is TGTGCCAGCAGCTCAACTTATGAAAAA. Together with reference TRBV11-2 and TRBJ1-4, the CDR3 gives the full variable domain: EAGVAQSPRYKIIEKRQSVAFWCNPISGHATLYWYQQILGQGPKLLIQFQNNGVVDDSQLPKDRFSAERLKGVDSTLKIQPAKLEDSAVYLCASSSTYEKLFFGSGTQLSVL.